This T cell receptor (beta chain) was found in a study of cytomegalovirus exposure and HLA in healthy donors. Germline V lookup: CDR1 GTSNPN, CDR2 SVGIG (reference sequence). V was trimmed by 1 base and J by 4 bases, leaving 12 bases between them. The CDR3 has 14 residues. This PCR relied on a set of 60 Vbeta primers and 13 Jbeta primers. The data were produced by immunoSEQ multiplex PCR, yet TCRdb's version contains in-frame clones alone and is incomplete. The sample has roughly 140,000 clones, over 75% seen once. The TCR originated in a man aged 25-40 years in good health and CMV-seropositive. Material: PBMCs. The chain links TRBV30 to TRBJ2-3, with D possibly being TRBD2 (7 bases). The CDR3 protein is CAWSAQGGSDTQYF. The CDR3, as DNA: TGTGCCTGGAGTGCACAGGGAGGGTCAGATACGCAGTATTTT.